The next 14 T cell receptor beta chains were all read from a single sample in a study of OX40 agonist ivuxolimab in advanced cancers. Measured with immunoSEQ multiplex PCR; TCRdb has only the in-frame clones, and not every one. The profile covers 65,000 to 75,000 clones, with 92% appearing a single time and less than 0.55% taken by the ten largest. Specimen: CD4+ or CD8+ T cells sorted from blood, collected in a trial of the OX40 agonist ivuxolimab. All receptors derive from an adult with an advanced solid tumor such as melanoma, head and neck, liver or kidney cancer.

The J gene is TRBJ2-7, the V gene TRBV30; TRBD1 is a possible D gene (6 bases). The CDR3 covers 11 residues. V dropped 8 bases and J dropped 3 bases, with 11 bases sitting between them. The germline V gene encodes CDR1 GTSNPN and CDR2 SVGIG (reference sequence). Here the CDR3 reads CAGQGNYEQYF. CDR3 bases: TGTGCCGGTCAGGGGAACTACGAGCAGTACTTC.

This clone was recorded only once. V usage is TRBV29-1 and J usage is TRBJ2-3; no clear D gene. V dropped 0 bases and J dropped 14 bases, with 15 bases sitting between them. This CDR3 is 12 amino acids long. Germline V lookup: CDR1 SQVTM, CDR2 ANQGSEA. In DNA, the CDR3 is TGCAGCGTTGAAGAAGGCTCCCTCCGTCCGTATTTT. It is translated as CSVEEGSLRPYF.

This clone is medium-sized within its sample. The chain recombines TRBV7-2 with TRBJ2-7; TRBD1 is a possible D gene (6 bases). Germline CDR1 reads SGHTA; CDR2 reads FQGNSA. Between the trimmed V and J ends, which lost 5 bases and 2 bases, there was a span of 16 bases. The CDR3 is made up of 15 amino acids. CDR3 coding DNA: TGTGCCAGCAGCGGGAGACAGGCCACGGCCTACGAGCAGTACTTC. It is translated as CASSGRQATAYEQYF.

The chain combines TRBV18 with TRBJ1-4; D is ambiguous. The CDR3 length is 15 residues. Germline V gene lookup returns CDR1 KGHSH and CDR2 LQKENI. V was pared by 2 bases and J by 0 bases, with 7 bases between. The CDR3, as DNA: TGTGCCAGCTCACCAGTAGAAACAACTAATGAAAAACTGTTTTTT. It codes for CASSPVETTNEKLFF.

The chain recombines TRBV5-1 with TRBJ1-1; D is unresolved. Trimming took 1 base from V and 1 from J, leaving 11 bases between them. This CDR3 has 15 amino acids. Germline V gene data show CDR1 as SGHRS and CDR2 as YFSETQ. The CDR3 DNA follows: TGCGCCAGCAGCTTGACCCCCATGGGGAACACTGAAGCTTTCTTT. This gives the protein CASSLTPMGNTEAFF. Looking up the rest from reference TRBV5-1 and TRBJ1-1 gives the full variable domain: KAGVTQTPRYLIKTRGQQVTLSCSPISGHRSVSWYQQTPGQGLQFLFEYFSETQRNKGNFPGRFSGRQFSNSRSEMNVSTLELGDSALYLCASSLTPMGNTEAFFGQGTRLTVV.

The chain links TRBV9 to TRBJ1-2; 7 bases line up with TRBD1. CDR3 length: 14 residues. The J segment lost 4 bases and the V segment lost 4 bases, leaving 7 bases of the junction unmatched. CDR1 and CDR2 (germline): SGDLS, YYNGEE. The CDR3 region is CASSPQGGPYGYTF. The CDR3 DNA sequence: TGTGCCAGCAGCCCCCAAGGGGGCCCCTATGGCTACACCTTC.

V is TRBV5-4 and J is TRBJ2-7; 7 bases map to TRBD2. Germline V lookup: CDR1 SGHNT, CDR2 YYREEE (reference sequence). The CDR3 runs to 14 residues. With V trimmed by 2 bases and J by 4 bases, 6 bases remained unmatched. The DNA of the CDR3 is TGTGCCAGCAGCTTAGGACTAGAGGGGTACGAGCAGTACTTC. Its translation: CASSLGLEGYEQYF.

The rearrangement joins TRBV19 to TRBJ1-2; 9 bases are a match to TRBD1. The CDR3 extends over 13 amino acids. V shed 6 bases and J 8 bases; nucleotides not matched to a gene: 7. Germline lookup yields CDR1 LNHDA and CDR2 SQIVND (reference sequence). The DNA of the CDR3 is TGTGCCAGTAGCAAGACAGGGGGTGGCGGCTACACCTTC. As protein: CASSKTGGGGYTF.

In its sample, this clone was seen once. This rearrangement joins TRBV7-2 to TRBJ1-1, with TRBD1 matching over 7 bases. V was pared by 3 bases and J by 6 bases, with 10 bases of the junction left unmatched. Germline lookup yields CDR1 SGHTA and CDR2 FQGNSA. This CDR3 is built from 15 residues. The CDR3: CASSFRTGGSSEAFF. CDR3 nucleotides: TGTGCCAGCAGCTTTCGGACAGGAGGGTCTTCTGAAGCTTTCTTT. Drawing the rest from reference TRBV7-2 and TRBJ1-1, the complete variable domain is GAGVSQSPSNKVTEKGKDVELRCDPISGHTALYWYRQSLGQGLEFLIYFQGNSAPDKSGLPSDRFSAERTGGSVSTLTIQRTQQEDSAVYLCASSFRTGGSSEAFFGQGTRLTVV.

V usage is TRBV6-5 and J usage is TRBJ2-5, with unresolved D. Germline assignment: CDR1 MNHEY and CDR2 SVGAGI. Trimming stripped 9 bases from V and 3 bases from J, with 2 bases between. The CDR3 totals 9 residues. The CDR3 region has the DNA TGTGCCAGAAAAGAGACCCAGTACTTC. Its protein product is CARKETQYF.

In this sample, this clone turned up once. J is TRBJ2-6 and V is TRBV9; D is perhaps TRBD1 (5 bases). Germline lookup yields CDR1 SGDLS and CDR2 YYNGEE. The CDR3 loop spans 15 amino acids. Trimming pared 6 bases from V and 2 bases from J, leaving 12 bases between. The CDR3 DNA is TGTGCCAGCACCAAGGGGCGAGCTGGGGCCAACGTCCTGACTTTC. Amino acid sequence: CASTKGRAGANVLTF.

The J gene is TRBJ2-7, the V gene TRBV6-1; no definite D call. Looked up from germline, CDR1 is MNHNS and CDR2 is SASEGT. The CDR3 sequence is 12 residues long. Trimming took 3 bases from V and 2 from J, leaving 5 bases between them. The CDR3 is CASSDRTYEQYF. The CDR3 coding sequence is TGTGCCAGCAGTGACAGGACCTACGAGCAGTACTTC.

This clone has more than one count but fewer than ten. The rearrangement uses TRBV6-1 and TRBJ2-7; D is perhaps TRBD2 (5 bases). Trimming left V 8 bases short and J 10 bases short, with 12 bases between. Germline V gene lookup returns CDR1 MNHNS and CDR2 SASEGT. The length of the CDR3 is 10 residues. As DNA, the CDR3 is TGTGCCAGCGGGCTAGCCGTTCAGTACTTC. It is translated as CASGLAVQYF.

This chain uses TRBV5-5 with TRBJ1-2; 8 positions agree with TRBD1. This CDR3 spans 18 amino acids. Trimming cost V 2 bases and J 3 bases; bases outside gene matches: 15. The V gene's germline CDR1 is SGHKS and CDR2 YYEKEE (reference sequence). CDR3 sequence: CASSLPGPGQAKHYGYTF. The CDR3 nucleotides are TGTGCCAGCAGCTTACCAGGCCCGGGACAGGCCAAGCACTATGGCTACACCTTC.